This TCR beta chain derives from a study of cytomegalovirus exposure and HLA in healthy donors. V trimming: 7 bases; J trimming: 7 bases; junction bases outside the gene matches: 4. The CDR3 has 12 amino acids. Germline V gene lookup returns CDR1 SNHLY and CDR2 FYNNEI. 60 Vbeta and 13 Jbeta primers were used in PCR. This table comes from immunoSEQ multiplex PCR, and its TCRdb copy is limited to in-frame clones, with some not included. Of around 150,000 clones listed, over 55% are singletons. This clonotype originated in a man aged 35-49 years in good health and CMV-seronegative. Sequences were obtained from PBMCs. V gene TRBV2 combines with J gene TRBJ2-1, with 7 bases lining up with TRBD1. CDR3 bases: TGTGCCAGCACCCGCAGGGGGAATGAGCAGTTCTTC. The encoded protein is CASTRRGNEQFF.